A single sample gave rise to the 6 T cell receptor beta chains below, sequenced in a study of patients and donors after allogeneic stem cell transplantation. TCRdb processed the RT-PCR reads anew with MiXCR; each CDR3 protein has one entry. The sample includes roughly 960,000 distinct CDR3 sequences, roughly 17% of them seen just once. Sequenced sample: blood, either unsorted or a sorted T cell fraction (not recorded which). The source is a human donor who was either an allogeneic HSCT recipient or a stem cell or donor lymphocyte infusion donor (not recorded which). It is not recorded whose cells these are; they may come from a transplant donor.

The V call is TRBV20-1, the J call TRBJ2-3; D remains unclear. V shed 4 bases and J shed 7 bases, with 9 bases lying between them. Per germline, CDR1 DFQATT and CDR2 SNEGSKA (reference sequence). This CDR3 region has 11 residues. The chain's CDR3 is CSATDGNTQYF. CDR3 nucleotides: TGCAGTGCTACCGACGGTAATACGCAGTATTTT.

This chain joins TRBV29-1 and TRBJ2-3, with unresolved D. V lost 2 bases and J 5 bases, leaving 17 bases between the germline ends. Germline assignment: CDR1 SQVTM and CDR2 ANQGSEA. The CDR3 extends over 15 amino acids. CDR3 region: CSVESPSLLGDTQYF. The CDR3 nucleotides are TGCAGCGTTGAATCACCGTCCCTGCTCGGAGATACGCAGTATTTT.

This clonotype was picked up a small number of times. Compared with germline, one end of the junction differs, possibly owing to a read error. CDR3 DNA sequence: TGTGCCAGCACCTTGAAGGGCGCCGTCTCCTACGAGCAGTACTTC. Amino acids: CASTLKGAVSYEQYF. The chain links TRBV5-6 to TRBJ2-7; D remains unclear. From germline, CDR1 is SGHDT and CDR2 YYEEEE. CDR3 length: 15 residues. The full variable domain, with the rest looked up from reference TRBV5-6 and TRBJ2-7, is DAGVTQSPTHLIKTRGQQVTLRCSPKSGHDTVSWYQQALGQGPQFIFQYYEEEERQRGNFPDRFSGHQFPNYSSELNVNALLLGDSALYLCASTLKGAVSYEQYFGPGTRLTVT.

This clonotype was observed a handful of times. Here the CDR3 reads CSASGTGVGEQFF. The CDR3 DNA reads TGCAGTGCTAGCGGGACCGGGGTGGGCGAGCAGTTCTTC. The chain recombines TRBV20-1 with TRBJ2-1; D possibly uses TRBD1 or TRBD2 (5 bases each). The germline V gene has CDR1 DFQATT and CDR2 SNEGSKA (reference sequence). The CDR3 has 13 residues. V gave up 3 bases and J gave up 10 bases, with 16 bases separating them.

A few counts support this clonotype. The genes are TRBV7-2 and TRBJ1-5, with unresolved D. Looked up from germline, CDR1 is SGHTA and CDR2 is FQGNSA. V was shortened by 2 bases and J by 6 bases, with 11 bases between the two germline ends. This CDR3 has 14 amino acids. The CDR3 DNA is TGTGCCAGCAGCTTACCGCTGAGATTTCAGCCCCAGCATTTT. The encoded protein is CASSLPLRFQPQHF.

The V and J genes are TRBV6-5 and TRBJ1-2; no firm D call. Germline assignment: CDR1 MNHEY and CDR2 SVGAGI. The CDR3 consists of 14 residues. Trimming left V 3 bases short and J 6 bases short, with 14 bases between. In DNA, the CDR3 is TGTGCCAGCAGTTATCAGGACCGGTGGGATGGCTACACCTTC. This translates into CASSYQDRWDGYTF.